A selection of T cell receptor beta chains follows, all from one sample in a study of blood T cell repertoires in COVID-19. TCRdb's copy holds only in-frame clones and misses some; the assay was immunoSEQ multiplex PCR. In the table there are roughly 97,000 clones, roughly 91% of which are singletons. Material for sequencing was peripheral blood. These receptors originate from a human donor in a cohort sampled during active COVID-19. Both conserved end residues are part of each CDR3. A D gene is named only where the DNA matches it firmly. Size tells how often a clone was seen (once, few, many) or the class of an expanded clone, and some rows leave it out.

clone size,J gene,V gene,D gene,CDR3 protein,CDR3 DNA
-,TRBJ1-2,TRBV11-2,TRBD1,CASSHSPYIKDREDGYTF,TGTGCCAGCAGCCACTCCCCCTACATCAAAGACAGGGAGGATGGCTACACCTTC
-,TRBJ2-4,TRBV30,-,CAWTLAGQNIQYF,TGTGCCTGGACCTTGGCAGGGCAAAACATTCAGTACTTC
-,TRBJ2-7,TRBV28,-,CASSPGDTLRGQYF,TGTGCCAGCAGCCCCGGGGATACCCTACGAGGGCAGTACTTC
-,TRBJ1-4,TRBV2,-,CASSENRLATNEKLFF,TGTGCCAGCAGTGAAAACCGTCTAGCAACTAATGAAAAACTGTTTTTT
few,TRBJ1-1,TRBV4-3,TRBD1,CASSYGTENTEAFF,TGCGCCAGCAGCTATGGGACAGAGAACACTGAAGCTTTCTTT
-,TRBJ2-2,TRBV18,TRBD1,CASSPRQGVNTGELFF,TGTGCCAGCTCACCGCGACAGGGGGTGAACACCGGGGAGCTGTTTTTT
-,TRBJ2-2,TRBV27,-,CASSLEGYTGELFF,TGTGCCAGCAGTTTGGAGGGGTACACCGGGGAGCTGTTTTTT
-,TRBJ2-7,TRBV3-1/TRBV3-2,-,CARRWEQYF,TGTGCCCGGCGGTGGGAGCAGTACTTC
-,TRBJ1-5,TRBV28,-,CASTLEGGGQPQHF,TGTGCCAGCACACTCGAGGGCGGGGGTCAGCCCCAGCATTTT
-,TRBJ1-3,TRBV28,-,CASSFLPWASGNTIYF,TGTGCCAGCAGTTTTTTGCCCTGGGCCTCTGGAAACACCATATATTTT
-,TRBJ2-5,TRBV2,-,CASSAGSAQETQYF,TGTGCCAGCAGTGCAGGTAGCGCCCAAGAGACCCAGTACTTC
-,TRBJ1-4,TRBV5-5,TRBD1,CASSKGQGASNEKLFF,TGTGCCAGCAGCAAAGGACAGGGGGCATCTAATGAAAAACTGTTTTTT
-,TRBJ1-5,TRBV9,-,CASSVVRRGGNSNQPQHF,TGTGCCAGCAGCGTAGTGAGGAGGGGGGGAAATAGCAATCAGCCCCAGCATTTT
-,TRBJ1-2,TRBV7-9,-,CASSLAVAGNYGYTF,TGTGCCAGCAGCTTAGCGGTCGCGGGGAACTATGGCTACACCTTC
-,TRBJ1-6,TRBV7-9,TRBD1,CASSGTGANSPLHF,TGTGCCAGCAGCGGGACAGGGGCAAATTCACCCCTCCACTTT
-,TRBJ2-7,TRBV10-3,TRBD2,CAISRGRGGYEQYF,TGTGCCATCAGTCGAGGGAGGGGAGGATACGAGCAGTACTTC
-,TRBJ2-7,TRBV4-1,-,CASSQGTGNEQYF,TGCGCCAGCAGCCAAGGGACGGGAAACGAGCAGTACTTC
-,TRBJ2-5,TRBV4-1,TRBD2,CASSTTLLAGRETQYF,TGCGCCAGCAGCACCACGTTACTAGCGGGAAGAGAGACCCAGTACTTC
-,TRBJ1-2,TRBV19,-,CASSFGRGSGYTF,TGTGCCAGTAGTTTCGGCAGGGGCTCTGGCTACACCTTC
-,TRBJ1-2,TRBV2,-,CATGEERRNYGYTF,TGTGCCACGGGGGAGGAGAGACGGAACTATGGCTACACCTTC
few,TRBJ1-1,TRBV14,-,CASTLGPGGAFF,TGTGCCAGCACCCTAGGGCCCGGGGGAGCTTTCTTT
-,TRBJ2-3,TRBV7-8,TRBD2,CASSFGRRWDTQYF,TGTGCCAGCAGCTTCGGGAGGCGTTGGGATACGCAGTATTTT
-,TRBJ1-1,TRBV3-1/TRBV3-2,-,CASSPSEGFAEAFF,TGTGCCAGCAGCCCCAGCGAAGGATTTGCTGAAGCTTTCTTT
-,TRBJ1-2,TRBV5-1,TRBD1,CASSFKPPGQLGGYTF,TGCGCCAGCAGCTTTAAACCACCGGGACAGCTAGGCGGCTACACCTTC
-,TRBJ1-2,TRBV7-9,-,CASSPTLRDGYTF,TGTGCCAGCAGCCCAACCCTCAGGGATGGCTACACCTTC
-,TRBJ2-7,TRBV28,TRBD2,CASSLGISGTSGF,TGTGCCAGCAGTTTAGGGATATCCGGGACTAGCGGCTTC
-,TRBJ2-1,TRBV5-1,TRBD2,CASSLRGLAGVSYNEQFF,TGCGCCAGCAGCTTGCGGGGACTAGCGGGAGTGTCCTACAATGAGCAGTTCTTC
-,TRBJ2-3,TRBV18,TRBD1,CASSPGQGMSDTQYF,TGTGCCAGCTCACCGGGACAGGGAATGTCGGATACGCAGTATTTT
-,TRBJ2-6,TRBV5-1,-,CASSVAGSSGANVLTF,TGCGCCAGCAGCGTGGCAGGATCCTCTGGGGCCAACGTCCTGACTTTC
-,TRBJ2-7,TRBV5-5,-,CASSSLDRSSYEQYF,TGTGCCAGCAGCTCGCTCGACAGGAGCTCCTACGAGCAGTACTTC
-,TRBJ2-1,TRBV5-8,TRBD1,CASRDRTGGSYNEQFF,TGTGCCAGCAGGGACCGGACAGGGGGCTCTTACAATGAGCAGTTCTTC
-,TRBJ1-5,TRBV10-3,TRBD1,CAIRATGANQPQHF,TGTGCCATCAGAGCGACAGGGGCCAATCAGCCCCAGCATTTT
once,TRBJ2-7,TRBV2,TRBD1,CASSIPGTAMSRQYF,TGTGCCAGCAGCATACCCGGGACAGCCATGAGTCGGCAGTACTTC
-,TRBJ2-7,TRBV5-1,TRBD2,CASRLAGGYSGDEQYF,TGCGCCAGCAGACTAGCGGGAGGGTACTCGGGGGACGAGCAGTACTTC
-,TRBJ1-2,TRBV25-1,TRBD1,CASSEWGDRGTGGYTF,TGTGCCAGCAGTGAATGGGGCGACAGGGGCACGGGTGGCTACACCTTC
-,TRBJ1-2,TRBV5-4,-,CASTQPPSYGYTF,TGTGCCAGCACCCAACCCCCGAGCTATGGCTACACCTTC
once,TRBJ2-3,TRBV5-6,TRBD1,CASSLLSRTGSADTQYF,TGTGCCAGCAGCTTGTTGTCCAGGACAGGGTCCGCAGATACGCAGTATTTT
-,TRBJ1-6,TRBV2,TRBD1,CASMAQTGGGSPLHF,TGTGCCAGCATGGCCCAGACAGGGGGAGGTTCACCCCTCCACTTT
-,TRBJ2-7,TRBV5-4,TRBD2,CASSSGGTYEQYF,TGTGCCAGCAGCTCCGGGGGGACCTACGAGCAGTACTTC